The 31 T cell receptor beta chains below were found in one sample sequenced in a study of T-cell reconstitution after alpha-beta-depleted transplantation in children. Unique molecular identifiers were incorporated into the prepared TCRbeta library. From the PCR reads, TCRdb called clonotypes with MiXCR, one entry per CDR3 protein. The sample records 110,000 or so distinct CDR3 sequences, around 6.4% being singletons. The specimen comprised PBMCs, mostly from graft donor cells, sampled 360 days after TCRalphabeta/CD19-depleted stem cell transplant. The receptors shown here come from a male patient aged 2 to 9 who had a stem cell transplant for acute lymphoblastic leukemia, so the T cells may come from the graft donor.

The rearrangement uses TRBV7-2 and TRBJ2-5; maybe TRBD1 (6 bases). Germline V CDR1 and CDR2: SGHTA, FQGNSA. V shed 5 bases and J shed 5 bases, with 18 bases lying between them. The CDR3 is 15 amino acids. The CDR3 protein is CASSLRQAYRETQYF. Written as DNA, the CDR3 is TGTGCCAGCAGCCTTCGACAGGCCTACAGGGAGACCCAGTACTTC.

This clonotype was picked up many times. CDR3 nucleotide sequence: TGTGCCATCAGGCGGAGGGAGGGACCCGGGGAGCTGTTTTTT. Its translation is CAIRRREGPGELFF. J is TRBJ2-2 and V is TRBV10-3; 7 bases are shared with TRBD2. With 6 bases clipped from V and 6 bases from J, the junction kept 7 bases outside the gene matches. The CDR3 runs to 14 residues. Per the germline V gene, CDR1 is ENHRY and CDR2 is SYGVKD.

This clonotype was observed a few times. The chain is built from TRBV27 and TRBJ2-5; TRBD2 matches 7 bases. Trimming removed 3 bases from V and 8 bases from J; junction bases left unmatched: 12. The germline CDR1 and CDR2 sequences are MNHEY and SMNVEV (reference sequence). The CDR3 sequence is 15 residues long. The CDR3 region has the DNA TGTGCCAGCAGTTTCCTCCGCGGGACTAAACCAACCCAGTACTTC. This encodes CASSFLRGTKPTQYF.

This clonotype was seen repeatedly, ten times or more. The chain combines TRBV7-9 with TRBJ2-7; D possibly uses TRBD1 or TRBD2 (6 bases each). The CDR3 runs to 15 residues. Trimming stripped 3 bases from V and 3 bases from J, with 15 bases between. Germline assignment: CDR1 SEHNR and CDR2 FQNEAQ (reference sequence). CDR3 amino acids: CASSFPGGRNYEQYF. The CDR3 DNA reads as TGTGCCAGCAGCTTCCCTGGGGGGCGGAACTACGAGCAGTACTTC.

This clonotype was recorded many times. The chain has TRBV28 and TRBJ2-1; 7 bases agree with TRBD1. This CDR3 is 15 amino acids long. Germline-derived CDR1 and CDR2 are MDHEN and SYDVKM. The trim removed 3 bases at V and 4 bases at J, leaving 6 bases unmatched. CDR3 nucleotide sequence: TGTGCCAGCAGTTTCGACAGGGCCGTTTACAATGAGCAGTTCTTC. This sequence encodes CASSFDRAVYNEQFF.

This clonotype was detected many times. The J gene is TRBJ2-3, the V gene TRBV5-6; 8 positions match TRBD1. V lost 6 bases, J lost 7 bases, and 16 bases stayed unmatched. CDR3 length: 16 residues. Per germline, CDR1 SGHDT and CDR2 YYEEEE. The CDR3 DNA reads TGTGCCAGCACCCATGTGACCCGGACAGGGATCAATACGCAGTATTTT. This translates into CASTHVTRTGINTQYF.

V gene TRBV15 combines with J gene TRBJ2-7; possibly TRBD1 or TRBD2 for D (5 bases each). The V and J ends lost 3 bases and 3 bases respectively, with 12 bases between them. This CDR3 has 14 residues. Germline lookup yields CDR1 LNHNV and CDR2 YYDKDF (reference sequence). DNA of the CDR3: TGTGCCACCAGCAGCTCCGGGACGGTCTACGAGCAGTACTTC. Its translation: CATSSSGTVYEQYF.

This clonotype was picked up many times. This rearrangement joins TRBV5-1 to TRBJ2-1, with TRBD2 matching 11 bases. Per germline, CDR1 SGHRS and CDR2 YFSETQ. The trim removed 4 bases at V and 3 bases at J, leaving 3 bases unmatched. This CDR3 comprises 15 residues. Here the CDR3 reads CASSPTSGNYNEQFF. The CDR3 DNA follows: TGCGCCAGCAGCCCGACTAGCGGGAACTACAATGAGCAGTTCTTC.

This clonotype was found many times. This chain links TRBV2 with TRBJ2-3; D call uncertain. The germline V and J ends were trimmed by 3 bases and 14 bases, with 15 bases remaining between them. CDR1 and CDR2 (germline): SNHLY, FYNNEI. This CDR3 region has 12 residues. The CDR3 nucleotides read TGTGCCAGCAGTGAGCTTGGAACGAAGTTGTATTTT. Encoded protein: CASSELGTKLYF.

This clonotype was counted ten times or more. The chain carries TRBV7-9 and TRBJ2-7; no firm D call. V was pared by 11 bases and J by 7 bases, with 21 bases between. This CDR3 is built from 13 residues. The germline gives CDR1 SEHNR, CDR2 FQNEAQ (reference sequence). CDR3 protein: CALSNTSLGEQYF. Written as DNA, the CDR3 is TGTGCCTTAAGTAACACCTCGCTTGGGGAGCAGTACTTC.

This clonotype was counted ten times or more. As DNA, the CDR3 is TGTGCCAGCAGCCTGCTACAGGGTTATGAGCAGTTCTTC. It encodes CASSLLQGYEQFF. The chain carries TRBV7-3 and TRBJ2-1, with D perhaps matching TRBD1 (6 bases). In germline, CDR1 is SGHTA, CDR2 FQGTGA. Trimming cost V 5 bases and J 8 bases, with 13 bases left between them. The CDR3 has 13 residues. The full variable domain, in which reference TRBV7-3 and TRBJ2-1 provide the parts outside the CDR3, is GAGVSQTPSNKVTEKGKYVELRCDPISGHTALYWYRQSLGQGPEFLIYFQGTGAADDSGLPNDRFFAVRPEGSVSTLKIQRTERGDSAVYLCASSLLQGYEQFFGPGTRLTVL.

This clonotype was recorded a few times. The CDR3 region is CASSSSGVFTDTQYF. DNA of the CDR3: TGTGCCAGCAGCTCCTCCGGGGTCTTCACAGATACGCAGTATTTT. The rearrangement links TRBV7-9 to TRBJ2-3, with D possibly TRBD2 on 5 matching bases. Germline lookup yields CDR1 SEHNR and CDR2 FQNEAQ (reference sequence). Trimming shortened V by 4 bases and J by 2 bases, and 13 bases separated the two germline ends. The CDR3 runs to 15 residues.

Only a few counts were recorded for this clonotype. This chain connects TRBV6-2 or TRBV6-3 to TRBJ2-5; D call uncertain. Trimming left V 2 bases short and J 2 bases short, with 6 bases between. The germline gives CDR1 MNHEY, CDR2 SVGEGT. The CDR3 has 13 amino acids. In nucleotides, the CDR3 is TGTGCCAGCAGTTACCCGTGGCAAGAGACCCAGTACTTC. It codes for CASSYPWQETQYF.

This clonotype was observed at least ten times. The chain employs TRBV4-3 and TRBJ2-5, with D perhaps matching TRBD2 (5 bases). CDR3 length equals 15 residues. Germline V gene lookup returns CDR1 LGHNA and CDR2 YSLEER. The V and J ends lost 1 base and 5 bases respectively, with 14 bases between them. The CDR3 DNA reads as TGCGCCAGCAGCCAAGGGGAGAACTTGCGGGAGACCCAGTACTTC. It codes for CASSQGENLRETQYF.

The sample holds many counts of this clonotype. The chain links TRBV25-1 to TRBJ1-1; D is ambiguous. V lost 7 bases, J lost 3 bases, and 12 bases lay in between. The CDR3 loop spans 13 amino acids. Germline V gene lookup returns CDR1 MGHDK and CDR2 SYGVNS. The CDR3 nucleotides are TGTGCCAGCATTGGGGAGATGGACACTGAAGCTTTCTTT. Encoded protein: CASIGEMDTEAFF.

A few counts support this clonotype. The chain links TRBV9 to TRBJ1-4; no reliable D call. With 0 bases removed from V and 0 bases from J, the gap between germline ends came to 6 bases. The germline CDR1 and CDR2 sequences are SGDLS and YYNGEE. The CDR3 has 15 residues. The CDR3: CASSVAGATNEKLFF. The CDR3, as DNA: TGTGCCAGCAGCGTAGCCGGTGCAACTAATGAAAAACTGTTTTTT.

This chain connects TRBV9 to TRBJ2-1; D is perhaps TRBD1 (6 bases). The germline gives CDR1 SGDLS, CDR2 YYNGEE. Trimming removed 0 bases from V and 0 bases from J, with 13 bases in between. This CDR3 comprises 17 residues. The CDR3 DNA reads TGTGCCAGCAGCGTAGCGGGACACGCCAGCTCCTACAATGAGCAGTTCTTC. This sequence encodes CASSVAGHASSYNEQFF. The complete variable domain, with remaining parts taken from reference TRBV9 and TRBJ2-1, reads DSGVTQTPKHLITATGQRVTLRCSPRSGDLSVYWYQQSLDQGLQFLIQYYNGEERAKGNILERFSAQQFPDLHSELNLSSLELGDSALYFCASSVAGHASSYNEQFFGPGTRLTVL.

This clonotype was found a few times. V gene TRBV9 combines with J gene TRBJ2-5; TRBD2 matches 8 bases. This CDR3 spans 16 amino acids. Germline CDR1 reads SGDLS; CDR2 reads YYNGEE. J lost 1 base, V lost 3 bases, and 8 bases had no gene match. This CDR3 reads CASSDGSRGAQETQYF. The CDR3 DNA reads as TGTGCCAGCAGCGACGGATCGCGGGGGGCCCAAGAGACCCAGTACTTC.

This clonotype was seen repeatedly, ten times or more. V usage is TRBV6-5 and J usage is TRBJ1-2; D gene ambiguous. Germline-derived CDR1 and CDR2 are MNHEY and SVGAGI. The CDR3 length is 15 residues. Trimming removed 4 bases from V and 4 bases from J, with 16 bases in between. This CDR3 is CASSSTLSSFYGYTF. The CDR3 DNA sequence: TGTGCCAGCAGTTCGACATTATCTTCATTCTATGGCTACACCTTC.

The rearrangement uses TRBV18 and TRBJ2-1; D unclear. Germline-derived CDR1 and CDR2 are KGHSH and LQKENI. V was trimmed by 4 bases and J by 0 bases, leaving 16 bases between them. CDR3 length: 17 residues. Written as DNA, the CDR3 is TGTGCCAGCTCACAAGGTGCAGGCTTTAGCTCCTACAATGAGCAGTTCTTC. As protein: CASSQGAGFSSYNEQFF. The entire variable domain, with the rest obtained from reference TRBV18 and TRBJ2-1, is as follows: NAGVMQNPRHLVRRRGQEARLRCSPMKGHSHVYWYRQLPEEGLKFMVYLQKENIIDESGMPKERFSAEFPKEGPSILRIQQVVRGDSAAYFCASSQGAGFSSYNEQFFGPGTRLTVL.

The chain employs TRBV6-2 or TRBV6-3 and TRBJ2-2; D possibly corresponds to TRBD1 (5 bases). The V and J ends lost 8 bases and 3 bases respectively, with 16 bases between them. This CDR3 is 15 amino acids long. Germline V lookup: CDR1 MNHEY, CDR2 SVGEGT. The CDR3 protein is CASAETVLDTGELFF. Written as DNA, the CDR3 is TGTGCCAGCGCCGAGACAGTGTTGGACACCGGGGAGCTGTTTTTT.

This clonotype has more than one count but fewer than ten. The V gene is TRBV9, the J gene TRBJ1-4; D is perhaps TRBD1 (5 bases). V lost 6 bases and J lost 10, with 16 bases in between. The CDR3 is 13 residues long. In germline, CDR1 is SGDLS, CDR2 YYNGEE. CDR3 nucleotide sequence: TGTGCCAGCACCCCAGGGATATGGGGAAAACTGTTTTTT. Encoded protein: CASTPGIWGKLFF.

This clonotype was seen repeatedly, ten times or more. This chain uses TRBV29-1 with TRBJ1-4; D gene ambiguous. The CDR3 totals 11 residues. The V end was cut by 3 bases, the J end by 8 bases, with 7 bases between. Germline assignment: CDR1 SQVTM and CDR2 ANQGSEA. CDR3 residues: CSVDASEKLFF. CDR3 coding DNA: TGCAGCGTTGATGCGTCAGAAAAACTGTTTTTT. The full variable domain, in which reference TRBV29-1 and TRBJ1-4 provide the parts outside the CDR3, is SAVISQKPSRDICQRGTSLTIQCQVDSQVTMMFWYRQQPGQSLTLIATANQGSEATYESGFVIDKFPISRPNLTFSTLTVSNMSPEDSSIYLCSVDASEKLFFGSGTQLSVL.

This clonotype was observed a few times. The rearrangement links TRBV7-8 to TRBJ2-1; TRBD2 might be the D (5 bases). The V gene's germline CDR1 is SGHVS and CDR2 FQNEAQ. The CDR3 totals 19 residues. Trimming cost V 2 bases and J 0 bases, with 20 bases left between them. The CDR3 spells CASSLLGWGDRVSYNEQFF. The DNA of the CDR3 is TGTGCCAGCAGCTTACTAGGGTGGGGAGATCGGGTCTCCTACAATGAGCAGTTCTTC.

This chain connects TRBV2 to TRBJ2-3, with TRBD1 matching 7 bases. The V gene's germline CDR1 is SNHLY and CDR2 FYNNEI. The CDR3 covers 14 residues. V dropped 7 bases and J dropped 2; count of bases not matched to a gene: 6. The CDR3 region has the DNA TGTGCCAGCAATCCGACAGGGTTCACAGATACGCAGTATTTT. As protein: CASNPTGFTDTQYF.

This clonotype was seen at least ten times. The V and J genes are TRBV6-5 and TRBJ1-5; D possibly corresponds to TRBD1 (5 bases). Trimming took 5 bases from V and 1 from J, leaving 9 bases between them. The CDR3 spans 14 residues. Germline CDR1 is MNHEY and CDR2 is SVGAGI. CDR3 bases: TGTGCCAGCAGTAACGGGGACAGCAATCAGCCCCAGCATTTT. Protein: CASSNGDSNQPQHF.

This clonotype was found many times. The chain recombines TRBV12-3 or TRBV12-4 with TRBJ2-3; maybe TRBD2 (7 bases). This CDR3 region has 14 residues. The V end was cut by 8 bases, the J end by 1 base, with 13 bases between. The CDR3 is CASHPRGRTDTQYF. The CDR3, as DNA: TGTGCCAGCCACCCGCGGGGGCGCACAGATACGCAGTATTTT.

The chain is built from TRBV27 and TRBJ2-5, with 14 bases fitting TRBD2. The J segment lost 0 bases and the V segment lost 4 bases, leaving 7 bases of the junction unmatched. CDR1 and CDR2 from the germline V gene are MNHEY and SMNVEV (reference sequence). The CDR3 is 18 residues long. This CDR3 is CASSSVPGLAGDQETQYF. CDR3 bases: TGTGCCAGCAGTTCCGTCCCGGGACTAGCGGGGGACCAAGAGACCCAGTACTTC.

This clonotype was seen a few times. The chain links TRBV2 to TRBJ1-3; no firm D call. Germline V gene lookup returns CDR1 SNHLY and CDR2 FYNNEI. The CDR3 runs to 18 residues. V shed 8 bases and J shed 6 bases, with 29 bases lying between them. The CDR3 coding sequence is TGTGCCAGCCTCCCAGGAACAGCCCCCTTTGGATGGCAAAACACCATATATTTT. It codes for CASLPGTAPFGWQNTIYF.

At least ten counts were recorded for this clonotype. The genes are TRBV7-2 and TRBJ1-1; tentatively, D is TRBD1 (6 bases). Germline V gene lookup returns CDR1 SGHTA and CDR2 FQGNSA. CDR3 length: 15 residues. The V end lost 4 bases, the J end lost 4 bases, and 16 bases lay between the germline ends. The CDR3 coding sequence is TGTGCCAGCAGCTCCTCCGGGACAAAGTTCACTGAAGCTTTCTTT. Its translation: CASSSSGTKFTEAFF.

The sample holds a few counts of this clonotype. The chain uses TRBV9 and TRBJ2-3, with 10 bases lining up with TRBD2. The CDR3 runs to 16 residues. Germline loops: CDR1 SGDLS, CDR2 YYNGEE. V lost 4 bases to trimming and J lost 6 bases; unmatched junction nucleotides: 11. The CDR3 reads CASSLPSGRVDDTQYF. CDR3 sequence (DNA): TGTGCCAGCAGCTTACCCAGCGGGAGGGTTGACGATACGCAGTATTTT.